A selection of T cell receptor beta chains follows, all from one sample in a study of blood T cell repertoires in COVID-19. Sequenced by immunoSEQ multiplex PCR; TCRdb stores in-frame clones only, minus some. The sample carries about 110,000 clones, over 60% recorded once. Sequencing was done on a sample of peripheral blood. These receptors originate from a woman older than 75 with active or convalescent COVID-19. CDR3s include the opening cysteine and the closing phenylalanine or tryptophan. A D gene is named only where the DNA matches it firmly. Clone size, where shown, is once, few, many, or a class for clones that have expanded.

j_call cdr3_length d_call clone_size v_call cdr3_nt cdr3_aa
TRBJ2-2 15 TRBD1 once TRBV28 TGTGCCAGCACCGTGGGGACAGGGGGAGGCGGGGAGCTGTTTTTT CASTVGTGGGGELFF
TRBJ1-3 15 . . TRBV5-6 TGTGCCAGCAGTATGACTTTCATTTCTGGAAACACCATATATTTT CASSMTFISGNTIYF
TRBJ2-7 15 TRBD2 many TRBV20-1 TGCAGTGCTAGTAGGTTGGGAGCGGGAGTTAACGAGCAGTACTTC CSASRLGAGVNEQYF
TRBJ2-1 16 . . TRBV3-1/TRBV3-2 TGTGCCAGCAGCCAAACGGGGGAGAGCTCCTACAATGAGCAGTTCTTC CASSQTGESSYNEQFF
TRBJ2-3 17 TRBD2 once TRBV2 TGTGCCAGCAGTGAAGAACTAGCGGGAGGGCCGACAGATACGCAGTATTTT CASSEELAGGPTDTQYF
TRBJ2-3 17 . . TRBV3-1/TRBV3-2 TGTGCCAGCAGCCTCTTAGCGGATCTAGTACGCACAGATACGCAGTATTTT CASSLLADLVRTDTQYF
TRBJ2-7 15 TRBD2 . TRBV7-8 TGTGCCAGCAGCTTCCTACCGAGCGGGAACTACGAGCAGTACTTC CASSFLPSGNYEQYF
TRBJ1-4 13 . . TRBV29-1 TGCAGCGTTGCCAGGGGTTCTAATGAAAAACTGTTTTTT CSVARGSNEKLFF
TRBJ2-7 14 . . TRBV7-3 TGTGCCAGCAGCTTAGGTGACAACTTCTACGAGCAGTACTTC CASSLGDNFYEQYF
TRBJ2-5 14 TRBD2 . TRBV2 TGTGCCAGCAGTGAAGCCGGGGGGGAAGGCACCCAGTACTTC CASSEAGGEGTQYF
TRBJ2-7 15 . once TRBV9 TGTGCCAGCAGCGTAGGAGCGCGGGTCGGGGGAGAGCAGTACTTC CASSVGARVGGEQYF
TRBJ2-5 16 TRBD1 . TRBV5-1 TGCGCCAGCAGCTCTTCACAGGGGGCTGTATGGGAGACCCAGTACTTC CASSSSQGAVWETQYF
TRBJ1-2 15 TRBD1 . TRBV7-9 TGTGCCAGCAGCGAGTGGGACAGGATCAACTATGGCTACACCTTC CASSEWDRINYGYTF
TRBJ2-5 15 . . TRBV7-2 TGTGCCAGCAGCCCACCCCTTGCGGAGCCGAAGACCCAGTACTTC CASSPPLAEPKTQYF
TRBJ1-2 14 . . TRBV28 TGTGCCAGCAGTTTACAAAGACTTAACTATGGCTACACCTTC CASSLQRLNYGYTF
TRBJ1-2 13 . . TRBV28 TGTGCCAGCAGTTTAAGGGGAAACTATGGCTACACCTTC CASSLRGNYGYTF
TRBJ2-7 15 . . TRBV5-4 TGTGCCAGCAGCTCTCCGGGCGGGATATTCGACGAGCAGTACTTC CASSSPGGIFDEQYF
TRBJ2-7 15 TRBD2 few TRBV18 TGTGCCAGCTCGACCGGGACTAGCGATTACTACGAGCAGTACTTC CASSTGTSDYYEQYF
TRBJ2-2 14 TRBD2 . TRBV20-1 TGCAGTGCTAGTAGCGGGGTTGGCACCGGGGAGCTGTTTTTT CSASSGVGTGELFF
TRBJ2-5 14 . . TRBV2 TGTGCCAGCGGGTCGGAGGACAGTAAAGAGACCCAGTACTTC CASGSEDSKETQYF
TRBJ2-7 15 TRBD2 many TRBV3-1/TRBV3-2 TGTGCCAGCAGCCAAAGACTAGCGGGCCACTACGAGCAGTACTTC CASSQRLAGHYEQYF
TRBJ2-2 16 TRBD2 . TRBV2 TGTGCCAGCAGCCCCGGACTAGCGGGAGTATCCGGGGAGCTGTTTTTT CASSPGLAGVSGELFF
TRBJ1-5 13 TRBD1 . TRBV10-2 TGCGCCAGCAGTGTGACAGGGAATCAGCCCCAGCATTTT CASSVTGNQPQHF
TRBJ1-1 14 . . TRBV18 TGTGCCAGCTCATCTAGGACGGGGGGGACTGAAGCTTTCTTT CASSSRTGGTEAFF
TRBJ2-7 14 . few TRBV3-1/TRBV3-2 TGTGCCAGCAGCCACCTCTCGCGGGCCTACGAGCAGTACTTC CASSHLSRAYEQYF
TRBJ2-2 13 . . TRBV9 TGTGCCAGCAGCTCTAACAGGGCCGGGGAGCTGTTTTTT CASSSNRAGELFF
TRBJ2-5 14 TRBD1 . TRBV9 TGTGCCAGCAGCACCAGGGACAGAGAAGAGACCCAGTACTTC CASSTRDREETQYF
TRBJ2-3 17 TRBD2 . TRBV5-1 TGCGCCAGCAGCTTGGGAATTAAGGGACTAGCCTCAGATACGCAGTATTTT CASSLGIKGLASDTQYF
TRBJ1-1 13 . . TRBV10-3 TGTGCCATCACTGGACAGAAGGACACTGAAGCTTTCTTT CAITGQKDTEAFF
TRBJ1-4 14 . . TRBV19 TGTGCCAGTAGTATAAGAGGGACAAATGAAAAACTGTTTTTT CASSIRGTNEKLFF
TRBJ2-5 17 TRBD2 . TRBV11-2 TGTGCCAGCAGCCCGATCCTAGCGGGCCGGTTCAAGGAGACCCAGTACTTC CASSPILAGRFKETQYF
TRBJ2-1 14 TRBD1 . TRBV2 TGTGCCAGCGCGACAGGGTGGTCCTACAATGAGCAGTTCTTC CASATGWSYNEQFF
TRBJ1-4 16 TRBD1 . TRBV29-1 TGCAGCGTTGAGAACCCCCGGACAGGGATTAATGAAAAACTGTTTTTT CSVENPRTGINEKLFF
TRBJ2-3 12 . . TRBV9 TGTGCCAGCAGCGTCGCGGGAGATACGCAGTATTTT CASSVAGDTQYF
TRBJ2-4 14 TRBD2 few TRBV7-2 TGTGCCAGCAGCTCGGGACTAGTAGGTAACATTCAGTACTTC CASSSGLVGNIQYF
TRBJ1-1 13 . . TRBV18 TGTGCCAGCTCCTCTAGCAGGAACACTGAAGCTTTCTTT CASSSSRNTEAFF
TRBJ1-4 14 . . TRBV2 TGTGCCAGCATGGGAACAAGGGGCGATGAAAAACTGTTTTTT CASMGTRGDEKLFF
TRBJ2-3 15 TRBD1 once TRBV29-1 TGCAGCGTGTCAGGGGGACGTAGGAGCACAGATACGCAGTATTTT CSVSGGRRSTDTQYF
TRBJ2-1 14 . . TRBV2 TGTGCCAGCAATCCAGCGCCTAACTACAATGAGCAGTTCTTC CASNPAPNYNEQFF
TRBJ2-1 15 TRBD1 . TRBV5-8 TGTGCCAGCAGCCTAGGGGGGACAGGGGCCAATGAGCAGTTCTTC CASSLGGTGANEQFF
TRBJ1-2 15 . . TRBV6-5 TGTGCCAGCAGTTACGGAGAAGGGGTGTATCTTGGCTACACCTTC CASSYGEGVYLGYTF
TRBJ1-2 15 TRBD1 few TRBV6-5 TGTGCCAGTCTTAGGGATCGGACAGGCGATAGTGGCTACACCTTC CASLRDRTGDSGYTF
TRBJ2-3 14 TRBD2 . TRBV5-1 TGCGCCAGCAGCCCCCGGGGGGTTACGGGCGCGCAGTATTTT CASSPRGVTGAQYF
TRBJ1-1 12 . once TRBV7-2 TGTGCCAGCAGCTTGTCCGGGGTGGAAGCTTTCTTT CASSLSGVEAFF
TRBJ1-1 15 TRBD1 few TRBV19 TGTGCCAGTAGTATTCCTGGGACAGGGAACACTGAAGCTTTCTTT CASSIPGTGNTEAFF
TRBJ2-5 13 . . TRBV6-5 TGTGCCGGGGAGAGGGGGAAAGAAGAGACCCAGTACTTC CAGERGKEETQYF
TRBJ1-2 14 . few TRBV2 TGTGCCAGCAGTGGTTTCAGGGTTACCTATGGCTACACCTTC CASSGFRVTYGYTF
TRBJ1-1 12 . . TRBV6-6 TGTGCCAGCAGTTCAACTAATACTGAAGCTTTCTTT CASSSTNTEAFF
TRBJ2-1 12 . . TRBV7-8 TGTGCCAGCAGTCCTGTTAACTCAGAGCAGTTCTTC CASSPVNSEQFF
TRBJ2-7 15 . . TRBV18 TGTGCCAGCTCACTCACCCAAGGACAGACCTACGAGCAGTACTTC CASSLTQGQTYEQYF
TRBJ2-7 14 . . TRBV4-3 TGCGCCAGCAGCCAAGGGGGCCTTAAAAACGAGCAGTACTTC CASSQGGLKNEQYF
TRBJ2-3 13 . . TRBV6-2/TRBV6-3 TGTGCCAGCAGTTACTCGACCGGGGATACGCAGTATTTT CASSYSTGDTQYF
TRBJ2-5 15 . . TRBV15 TGTGCCACCAGCACAGCGGTCATTGGGGGCACGACCCAGTACTTC CATSTAVIGGTTQYF
TRBJ1-6 12 . few TRBV3-1/TRBV3-2 TGTGCCAGCAGGAGAGATAATTCACCCCTCCACTTT CASRRDNSPLHF
TRBJ1-5 15 . . TRBV2 TGTGCCAGCAGTGAATGGGGAACAGGTTATCAGCCCCAGCATTTT CASSEWGTGYQPQHF
TRBJ2-1 13 . . TRBV13 TGTGCCAGCAGCTCCCTGTGGGCGAATGAGCAGTTCTTC CASSSLWANEQFF
TRBJ2-3 16 . . TRBV18 TGTGCCAGCTCACCACTTCCAGGAAGAAGCACAGATACGCAGTATTTT CASSPLPGRSTDTQYF
TRBJ2-5 13 . once TRBV6-6 TGTGCCAGCAGTCCTACTGTACAAGAGACCCAGTACTTC CASSPTVQETQYF
TRBJ1-1 15 . . TRBV29-1 TGCAGCGTTGAAGGGGAGGGGGGCTGGAACACTGAAGCTTTCTTT CSVEGEGGWNTEAFF
TRBJ2-3 16 . . TRBV19 TGTGCCAGTAGTATCGGGGGAGGAGTAGGCACAGATACGCAGTATTTT CASSIGGGVGTDTQYF